Following are 5 T cell receptor beta chains from one sample sequenced in a study of blood T cells in healthy people across ages. Primed by a sample-barcoded 5' primer and a J-beta primer mix, a second PCR proceeded for 7 to 11 cycles. TCRdb ran MiXCR on the 5' RACE reads and lists one entry per CDR3 protein. The sample yields over 1,500,000 distinct CDR3 sequences, around half seen once. Sequencing input: blood. The receptors come from a woman aged 40 to 50 in good health.

The V and J genes are TRBV7-8 and TRBJ2-1; TRBD1 agrees at 11 bases. The V and J ends lost 5 bases and 10 bases, in that order; junction bases with no gene match: 7. This CDR3 has 14 residues. CDR1 and CDR2 (germline): SGHVS, FQNEAQ. The CDR3 loop is CASSVGQGAREQFF. Here the CDR3 DNA reads TGTGCCAGCAGCGTCGGACAGGGGGCCCGGGAGCAGTTCTTC.

This clonotype has only a few counts. The chain carries TRBV20-1 and TRBJ2-1; TRBD2 matches 9 bases. Germline loops: CDR1 DFQATT, CDR2 SNEGSKA (reference sequence). CDR3 length: 16 residues. V was pared by 1 base and J by 5 bases, with 9 bases of the junction left unmatched. CDR3 bases: TGCAGTGCTAGAGTCCTGAGCGGGGGGACTCACAATGAGCAGTTCTTC. Translated: CSARVLSGGTHNEQFF.

The J gene is TRBJ2-5, the V gene TRBV3-1, with D tentatively TRBD1 or TRBD2 (5 bases each). The CDR3 runs to 14 residues. V lost 6 bases and J 5 bases, leaving 16 bases between the germline ends. Germline V gene sequence: CDR1 LGHDT, CDR2 YNNKEL (reference sequence). The CDR3 DNA follows: TGTGCCAGCAGGCCGGGACCACCGCGGGAGACCCAGTACTTC. This codes for CASRPGPPRETQYF.

V gene TRBV29-1 combines with J gene TRBJ1-4, with 10 bases identical to TRBD1. Trimming removed 3 bases from V and 5 bases from J; junction bases left unmatched: 3. CDR3 size: 14 residues. Germline CDR1 and CDR2: SQVTM and ANQGSEA. This chain's CDR3 is CSVDRGQGNEKLFF. CDR3 nucleotide sequence: TGCAGCGTTGACAGGGGACAGGGGAATGAAAAACTGTTTTTT.

This clonotype showed up just a few times. V is TRBV12-3 or TRBV12-4 and J is TRBJ2-7; D is perhaps TRBD1 (6 bases). Trimming shortened V by 7 bases and J by 3 bases, and 13 bases separated the two germline ends. There are 13 residues in the CDR3. CDR3 coding DNA: TGTGCCAGCACCAGAGAGACAGGCTACGAGCAGTACTTC. It encodes CASTRETGYEQYF.